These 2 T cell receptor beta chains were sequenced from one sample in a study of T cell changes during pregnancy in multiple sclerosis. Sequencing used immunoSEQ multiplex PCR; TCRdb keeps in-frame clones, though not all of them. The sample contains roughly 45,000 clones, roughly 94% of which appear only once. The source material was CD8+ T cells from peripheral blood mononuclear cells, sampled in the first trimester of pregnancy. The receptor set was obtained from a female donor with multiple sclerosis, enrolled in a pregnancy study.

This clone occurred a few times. The CDR3 sequence: CASSQGQTPRDEQFF. The CDR3 bases are TGTGCCAGTAGTCAAGGACAGACACCTCGGGATGAGCAGTTCTTC. The chain recombines TRBV19 with TRBJ2-1, with D tentatively TRBD1 (6 bases). Germline values: CDR1 LNHDA, CDR2 SQIVND (reference sequence). The CDR3 runs to 15 residues. V lost 5 bases, J lost 8 bases, and 19 bases lay in between.

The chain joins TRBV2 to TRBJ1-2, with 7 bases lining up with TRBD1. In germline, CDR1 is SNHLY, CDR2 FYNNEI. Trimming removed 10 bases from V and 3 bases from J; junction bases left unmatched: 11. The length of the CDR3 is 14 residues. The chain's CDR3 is CAIGTRQGHYGYTF. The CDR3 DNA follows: TGTGCCATAGGAACCCGACAGGGACACTATGGCTACACCTTC.